The next 24 T cell receptor beta chains were all read from a single sample in a study of monozygotic twins with inflammatory bowel disease. Reprocessing the 5' RACE reads, TCRdb reports a single entry for every CDR3 protein and omits DNA. The record lists around 380,000 distinct CDR3 sequences, of which the ten most abundant hold around 2.5%. Sequenced material: blood. Source of these receptors: a human donor with ulcerative colitis or Crohn's disease, or a healthy co-twin of an affected twin (not recorded which).

V and J are TRBV12-3 or TRBV12-4 and TRBJ1-2; no DNA is available, so the TRBD1 call from TCRdb remains unchecked. The CDR3 is made up of 15 amino acids. The CDR3 loop is CASSPGGGRIYGYTF.

The rearrangement uses TRBV18 and TRBJ2-4; TCRdb designates TRBD1, a call that cannot be tested without DNA. The CDR3 loop spans 14 amino acids. In germline, CDR1 is KGHSH, CDR2 LQKENI. CDR3 protein: CASSAGSQGELQYF.

CDR3 residues: CASSLSIRVNEQFF. This rearrangement joins TRBV27 to TRBJ2-1; absent DNA, TCRdb's TRBD1 call cannot be checked. Germline V gene lookup returns CDR1 MNHEY and CDR2 SMNVEV (reference sequence). This CDR3 is built from 14 residues.

The chain recombines TRBV5-1 with TRBJ2-1; the TCRdb call, TRBD2, lacks DNA for checking. The germline V gene has CDR1 SGHRS and CDR2 YFSETQ. CDR3 length: 17 residues. The CDR3 loop is CASSFRVSESSYNEQFF.

The chain links TRBV11-2 to TRBJ2-3. The length of the CDR3 is 15 residues. Germline loops: CDR1 SGHAT, CDR2 FQNNGV. The CDR3: CASSLDQGITDTQYF.

V gene TRBV5-1 combines with J gene TRBJ2-5; with no DNA, the TCRdb D assignment of TRBD1 cannot be verified. The V gene's germline CDR1 is SGHRS and CDR2 YFSETQ. The CDR3 consists of 15 residues. This CDR3 reads CASSPQGYPQETQYF.

The rearrangement links TRBV5-1 to TRBJ2-5; TCRdb indicates TRBD1, and absent DNA this call remains unverified. Germline V CDR1 and CDR2: SGHRS, YFSETQ. This CDR3 spans 18 amino acids. The CDR3 here is CASSLAGRTGTRAETQYF. The entire variable domain, with the rest obtained from reference TRBV5-1 and TRBJ2-5, is as follows: KAGVTQTPRYLIKTRGQQVTLSCSPISGHRSVSWYQQTPGQGLQFLFEYFSETQRNKGNFPGRFSGRQFSNSRSEMNVSTLELGDSALYLCASSLAGRTGTRAETQYFGPGTRLLVL.

This sequence joins TRBV6-1 and TRBJ2-7; TCRdb picks TRBD2, but there is no DNA to check that call. The germline V gene encodes CDR1 MNHNS and CDR2 SASEGT. CDR3 length equals 17 residues. CDR3 amino acids: CASRSIAGDGSSYEQYF.

The rearrangement uses TRBV18 and TRBJ2-2. CDR3 size: 15 residues. The germline CDR1 and CDR2 sequences are KGHSH and LQKENI. Here the CDR3 reads CASSPTSGSTGELFF.

The chain has TRBV6-2 or TRBV6-3 and TRBJ2-4; TCRdb selects TRBD1, and the lack of DNA leaves this call unchecked. CDR1 is MNHEY, CDR2 SVGEGT, per germline. The CDR3 is 17 amino acids. The CDR3: CASSTPGKVVAKNIQYF.

V is TRBV24-1 and J is TRBJ2-2; the TCRdb call, TRBD2, lacks DNA for checking. CDR3 length: 15 residues. Germline V CDR1 and CDR2: KGHDR, SFDVKD. The CDR3: CATKSGTRDTGELFF.

V is TRBV2 and J is TRBJ1-1; TCRdb designates TRBD1, a call that cannot be tested without DNA. Germline V gene lookup returns CDR1 SNHLY and CDR2 FYNNEI. The CDR3 length is 13 residues. The CDR3 protein is CASTRDTHRGIFF.

The V gene is TRBV5-1, the J gene TRBJ2-7; TCRdb names TRBD2, which stays unverified in the absence of DNA. The germline CDR1 and CDR2 sequences are SGHRS and YFSETQ. The CDR3 has 15 amino acids. The CDR3 spells CASSFLASPGNEQYF.

The chain recombines TRBV19 with TRBJ2-6; TCRdb names TRBD2, which stays unverified in the absence of DNA. From germline, CDR1 is LNHDA and CDR2 SQIVND (reference sequence). The CDR3 is 14 amino acids. The CDR3 sequence: CASSSGGSVNVLTF. Combining the CDR3 with reference TRBV19 and TRBJ2-6 gives the whole variable domain DGGITQSPKYLFRKEGQNVTLSCEQNLNHDAMYWYRQDPGQGLRLIYYSQIVNDFQKGDIAEGYSVSREKKESFPLTVTSAQKNPTAFYLCASSSGGSVNVLTFGAGSRLTVL.

The chain uses TRBV3-1 and TRBJ2-7; the TCRdb D gene call, TRBD2, has no DNA to confirm it. Germline V lookup: CDR1 LGHDT, CDR2 YNNKEL (reference sequence). The CDR3 contains 13 residues. CDR3 in amino acids: CASSQGTSGAWAF.

CDR3 amino acids: CASSLAVGHSSYEQYF. This chain links TRBV12-3 or TRBV12-4 with TRBJ2-7. This CDR3 region has 16 residues.

The chain is built from TRBV19 and TRBJ1-5. The CDR3 has 15 residues. Germline V gene data show CDR1 as LNHDA and CDR2 as SQIVND (reference sequence). CDR3 sequence reads: CATSLSWGSNQPQHF.

The chain's CDR3 is CASIPDIPNQPQHF. This chain joins TRBV19 and TRBJ1-5. Germline V lookup: CDR1 LNHDA, CDR2 SQIVND (reference sequence). CDR3 length: 14 amino acids.

V gene TRBV20-1 combines with J gene TRBJ2-2; TCRdb's D call of TRBD1 is untestable without DNA. The CDR3 length is 13 residues. Germline V gene sequence: CDR1 DFQATT, CDR2 SNEGSKA (reference sequence). The CDR3 spells CSAGGPIPGELFF.

The chain couples TRBV20-1 to TRBJ2-7; TCRdb names TRBD2, which stays unverified in the absence of DNA. Germline CDR1 reads DFQATT; CDR2 reads SNEGSKA (reference sequence). The CDR3 length is 14 residues. This CDR3 is CSARLAVLGAEQYF.

This sequence joins TRBV7-2 and TRBJ1-2. The CDR3 loop spans 15 amino acids. Germline assignment: CDR1 SGHTA and CDR2 FQGNSA. CDR3 sequence reads: CASSLDSRRLRGYTF. Based on the CDR3 plus reference TRBV7-2 and TRBJ1-2, the full variable domain is GAGVSQSPSNKVTEKGKDVELRCDPISGHTALYWYRQSLGQGLEFLIYFQGNSAPDKSGLPSDRFSAERTGGSVSTLTIQRTQQEDSAVYLCASSLDSRRLRGYTFGSGTRLTVV.

The chain has TRBV4-1 and TRBJ2-5; the TCRdb call, TRBD1, lacks DNA for checking. The CDR3 covers 17 residues. Germline V gene sequence: CDR1 MGHRA, CDR2 YSYEKL. CDR3 in amino acids: CASSQDPPDSEGETQYF.

The chain combines TRBV25-1 with TRBJ1-6. The germline V gene has CDR1 MGHDK and CDR2 SYGVNS. This CDR3 contains 14 residues. The CDR3 is CASSEGNYNSPLHF.

This sequence joins TRBV7-2 and TRBJ1-5; as DNA is missing, the TRBD1 call by TCRdb cannot be tested. The CDR3 contains 14 residues. Germline-derived CDR1 and CDR2 are SGHTA and FQGNSA. The CDR3 reads CASSFDSSNQPQHF.